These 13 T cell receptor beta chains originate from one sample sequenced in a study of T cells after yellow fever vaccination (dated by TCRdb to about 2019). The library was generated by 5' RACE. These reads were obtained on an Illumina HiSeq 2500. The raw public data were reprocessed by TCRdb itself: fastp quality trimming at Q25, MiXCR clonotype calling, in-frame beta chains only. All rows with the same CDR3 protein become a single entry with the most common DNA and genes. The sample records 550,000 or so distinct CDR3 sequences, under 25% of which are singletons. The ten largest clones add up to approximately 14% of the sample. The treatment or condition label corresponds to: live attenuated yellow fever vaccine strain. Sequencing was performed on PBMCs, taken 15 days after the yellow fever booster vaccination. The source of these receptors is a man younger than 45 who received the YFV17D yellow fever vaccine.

The CDR3 sequence is CSASLQGERNYGYTF. Written as DNA, the CDR3 is TGCAGTGCTAGCTTACAGGGGGAGCGGAACTATGGCTACACCTTC. The chain combines TRBV20-1 with TRBJ1-2, with 8 bases lining up with TRBD1. CDR1 is DFQATT, CDR2 SNEGSKA, per germline (reference sequence). V trimming: 3 bases; J trimming: 2 bases; junction bases outside the gene matches: 8. This CDR3 has 15 residues.

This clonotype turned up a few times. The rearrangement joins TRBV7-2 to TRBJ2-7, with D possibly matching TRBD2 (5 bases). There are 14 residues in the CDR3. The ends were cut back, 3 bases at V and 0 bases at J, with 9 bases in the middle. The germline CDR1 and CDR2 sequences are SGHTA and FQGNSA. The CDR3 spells CASSFTGSSYEQYF. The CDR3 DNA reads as TGTGCCAGCAGCTTTACGGGAAGCTCCTACGAGCAGTACTTC.

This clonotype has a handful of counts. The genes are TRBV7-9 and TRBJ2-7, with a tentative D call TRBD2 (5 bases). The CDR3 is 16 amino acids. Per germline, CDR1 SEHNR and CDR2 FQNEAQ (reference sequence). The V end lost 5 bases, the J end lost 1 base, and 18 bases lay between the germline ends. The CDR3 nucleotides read TGTGCCAGCAGCCTCCCCCCGGGAAAAGGTTCCTACGAGCAGTACTTC. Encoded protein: CASSLPPGKGSYEQYF. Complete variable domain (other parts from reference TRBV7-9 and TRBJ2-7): DTGVSQNPRHKITKRGQNVTFRCDPISEHNRLYWYRQTLGQGPEFLTYFQNEAQLEKSRLLSDRFSAERPKGSFSTLEIQRTEQGDSAMYLCASSLPPGKGSYEQYFGPGTRLTVT.

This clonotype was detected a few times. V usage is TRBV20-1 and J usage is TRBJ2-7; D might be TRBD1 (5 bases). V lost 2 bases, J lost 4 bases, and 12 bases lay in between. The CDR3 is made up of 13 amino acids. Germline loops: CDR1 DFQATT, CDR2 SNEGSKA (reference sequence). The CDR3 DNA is TGCAGTGCTAGATACTACCAGGGTTACGAGCAGTACTTC. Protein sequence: CSARYYQGYEQYF.

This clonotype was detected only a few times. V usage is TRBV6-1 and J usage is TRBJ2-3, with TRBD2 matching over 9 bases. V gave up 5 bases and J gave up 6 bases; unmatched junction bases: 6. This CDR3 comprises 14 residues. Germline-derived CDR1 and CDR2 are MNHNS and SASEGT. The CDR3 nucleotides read TGTGCCAGCAGTAAAATAGCGGGAGTTGATACGCAGTATTTT. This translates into CASSKIAGVDTQYF.

Here the CDR3 reads CASSQIRSSTDTQYF. CDR3 sequence (DNA): TGTGCCAGCAGCCAAATTCGAAGTTCCACAGATACGCAGTATTTT. This chain links TRBV3-1 with TRBJ2-3; no clear D gene. CDR3 length: 15 residues. CDR1 and CDR2 from the germline V gene are LGHDT and YNNKEL (reference sequence). Between the trimmed V and J ends, which lost 2 bases and 2 bases, there was a span of 11 bases.

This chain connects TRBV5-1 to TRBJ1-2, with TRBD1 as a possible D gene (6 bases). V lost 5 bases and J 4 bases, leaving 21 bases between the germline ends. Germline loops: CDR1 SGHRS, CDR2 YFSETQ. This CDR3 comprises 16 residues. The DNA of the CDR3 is TGCGCCAGCAGGTTCACCCCACAGGGTCAGGGCTATGGCTACACCTTC. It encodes CASRFTPQGQGYGYTF.

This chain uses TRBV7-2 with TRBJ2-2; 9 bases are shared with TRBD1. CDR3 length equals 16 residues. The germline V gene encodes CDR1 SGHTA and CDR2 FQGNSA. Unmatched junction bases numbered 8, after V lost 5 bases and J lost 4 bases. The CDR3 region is CASSAPGQGITGELFF. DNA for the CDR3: TGTGCCAGCAGCGCCCCGGGACAGGGAATCACCGGGGAGCTGTTTTTT.

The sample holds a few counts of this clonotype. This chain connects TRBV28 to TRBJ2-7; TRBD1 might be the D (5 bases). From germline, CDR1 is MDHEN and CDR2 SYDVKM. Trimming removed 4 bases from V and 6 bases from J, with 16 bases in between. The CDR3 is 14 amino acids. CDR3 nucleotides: TGTGCCAGCAGTTCCATACTAACAGGAATCGAGCAGTACTTC. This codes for CASSSILTGIEQYF.

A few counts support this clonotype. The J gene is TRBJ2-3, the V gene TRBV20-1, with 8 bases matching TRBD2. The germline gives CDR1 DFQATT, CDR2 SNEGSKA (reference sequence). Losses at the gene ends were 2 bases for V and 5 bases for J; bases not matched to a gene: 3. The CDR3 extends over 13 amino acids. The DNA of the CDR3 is TGCAGTGCTAGAATAAGCGGGAGAGATACGCAGTATTTT. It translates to CSARISGRDTQYF.

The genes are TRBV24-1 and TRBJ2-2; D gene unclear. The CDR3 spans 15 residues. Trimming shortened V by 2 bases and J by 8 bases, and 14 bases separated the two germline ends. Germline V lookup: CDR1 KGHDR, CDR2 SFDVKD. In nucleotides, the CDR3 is TGTGCCACCAGTGATTATTTGGGCCTTACGGGGGAGCTGTTTTTT. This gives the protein CATSDYLGLTGELFF.

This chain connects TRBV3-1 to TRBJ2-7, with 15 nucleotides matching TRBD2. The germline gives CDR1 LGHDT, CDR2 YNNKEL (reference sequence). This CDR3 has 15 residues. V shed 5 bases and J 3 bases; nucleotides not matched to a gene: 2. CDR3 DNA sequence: TGTGCCAGCAGCTGGGGACTAGCGGGAGGCTACGAGCAGTACTTC. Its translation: CASSWGLAGGYEQYF.

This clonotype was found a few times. The CDR3 loop reads CASSFGGVAGQPQRGLYEQYF. The CDR3 nucleotides are TGCGCCAGCAGCTTTGGGGGGGTGGCCGGACAGCCTCAACGGGGACTTTACGAGCAGTACTTC. The chain uses TRBV5-1 and TRBJ2-7; D possibly corresponds to TRBD2 (7 bases). V was shortened by 2 bases and J by 4 bases, with 34 bases between the two germline ends. The CDR3 contains 21 residues. Germline values: CDR1 SGHRS, CDR2 YFSETQ.